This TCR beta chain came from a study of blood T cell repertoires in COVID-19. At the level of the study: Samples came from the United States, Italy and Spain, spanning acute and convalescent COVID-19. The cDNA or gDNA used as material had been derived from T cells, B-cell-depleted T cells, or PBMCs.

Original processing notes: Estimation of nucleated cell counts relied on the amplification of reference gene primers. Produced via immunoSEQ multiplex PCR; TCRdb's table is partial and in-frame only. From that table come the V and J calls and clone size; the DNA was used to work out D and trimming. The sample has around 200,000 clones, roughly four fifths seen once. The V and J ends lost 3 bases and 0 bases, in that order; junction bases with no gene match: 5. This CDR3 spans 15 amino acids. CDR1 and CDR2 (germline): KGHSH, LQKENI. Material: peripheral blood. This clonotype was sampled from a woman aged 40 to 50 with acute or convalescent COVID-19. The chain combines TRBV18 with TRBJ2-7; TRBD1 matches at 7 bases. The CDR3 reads CASSPQGQLSYEQYF. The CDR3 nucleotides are TGTGCCAGCTCACCGCAGGGACAGCTCTCCTACGAGCAGTACTTC.